This note documents a single T cell receptor beta chain sequence. As handled by the study authors: Amplifying reference gene primers gave estimates of nucleated cell counts. Using immunoSEQ multiplex PCR, the repertoire was profiled, and TCRdb retains in-frame clones only, with some absent. The DNA gave D and trimming, while V, J and clone size come from that table. The sample has tens of thousands of clones; roughly nine tenths are singletons. This sample is drawn from a study of blood T cell repertoires in COVID-19. The CDR3 sequence is 11 residues long. Trimming stripped 6 bases from V and 5 bases from J, with 6 bases between. Per germline, CDR1 KGHSH and CDR2 LQKENI.

The J gene is TRBJ2-3, the V gene TRBV18; D not resolved. The TCR was taken from a human donor in a cohort sampled during active COVID-19. The source material was peripheral blood. The CDR3 DNA sequence: TGTGCCAGCTCGCTAGGAGATACGCAGTATTTT. Encoded protein: CASSLGDTQYF.